The 27 T cell receptor beta chains below come from one sample, sequenced in a study of blood T cell repertoires in COVID-19. Produced via immunoSEQ multiplex PCR; TCRdb's table is partial and in-frame only. Found here are about 280,000 clones, 89% of them singletons; the top ten hold 2% to 2.5%. Sequenced sample: peripheral blood. These receptors came from a man in his forties or fifties with acute or convalescent COVID-19.

The table lists this clone with a count of one. V usage is TRBV7-3 and J usage is TRBJ2-2; the D gene is possibly TRBD2 (6 bases). Germline V CDR1 and CDR2: SGHTA, FQGTGA. The CDR3 runs 14 residues. V lost 6 bases and J lost 4, with 12 bases in between. CDR3 coding DNA: TGTGCCAGCAGTCAGCGGGCCGGCACCGGGGAGCTGTTTTTT. Translation: CASSQRAGTGELFF.

This clone has at least ten counts. The chain joins TRBV25-1 to TRBJ2-1, with a tentative D call TRBD1 (7 bases). CDR3 length: 14 residues. Between the trimmed V and J ends, which lost 5 bases and 5 bases, there was a span of 13 bases. Germline V CDR1 and CDR2: MGHDK, SYGVNS. Written as DNA, the CDR3 is TGTGCCAGCAGTATGCAGGGGGGTCACAATGAGCAGTTCTTC. It encodes CASSMQGGHNEQFF.

This clone was seen more than once but under ten times. This sequence joins TRBV3-1 (or the pseudogene TRBV3-2) and TRBJ1-1, with TRBD1 identical over 8 bases. CDR3 length: 16 residues. Germline V gene data show CDR1 as LGHDT and CDR2 as YNNKEL (reference sequence). The trim removed 3 bases at V and 0 bases at J, leaving 6 bases unmatched. This CDR3 reads CASSQNSGGMNTEAFF. CDR3 in DNA: TGTGCCAGCAGCCAGAATTCAGGGGGCATGAACACTGAAGCTTTCTTT.

The rearrangement joins TRBV19 to TRBJ1-5; 11 bases map to TRBD1. Germline assignment: CDR1 LNHDA and CDR2 SQIVND (reference sequence). This CDR3 spans 15 amino acids. V shed 5 bases, J shed 4 bases, and the junction held 4 bases outside the gene matches. The CDR3 region is CASSVGTGGNQPQHF. CDR3 DNA: TGTGCCAGTAGTGTCGGGACAGGGGGTAATCAGCCCCAGCATTTT.

The chain combines TRBV2 with TRBJ1-1, with D possibly matching TRBD1 (6 bases). V was trimmed by 4 bases and J by 0 bases, leaving 12 bases between them. The CDR3 loop spans 15 amino acids. Germline-derived CDR1 and CDR2 are SNHLY and FYNNEI. The CDR3, as DNA: TGTGCCAGCAGTGCGGGGGGGGCAATGAACACTGAAGCTTTCTTT. This codes for CASSAGGAMNTEAFF.

Points on this clone: Other DNA sequences within the sample encode an identical CDR3. The V and J genes are TRBV19 and TRBJ2-7, with D possibly TRBD2 on 6 matching bases. The CDR3 is 17 amino acids. Per the germline V gene, CDR1 is LNHDA and CDR2 is SQIVND (reference sequence). V lost 3 bases and J 2 bases, leaving 20 bases between the germline ends. CDR3 bases: TGTGCCAGTAGTATTGGCCCGGGGAGTGGGGGGACCTACGAGCAGTACTTC. Translating it yields CASSIGPGSGGTYEQYF.

This clone showed up just a few times. This chain joins TRBV9 and TRBJ2-3, with D possibly TRBD2 on 6 matching bases. The ends were cut back, 4 bases at V and 1 base at J, with 13 bases in the middle. From germline, CDR1 is SGDLS and CDR2 YYNGEE. CDR3 length: 15 amino acids. CDR3 residues: CASSLGTGGTDTQYF. The CDR3 nucleotides read TGTGCCAGCAGCCTCGGGACTGGGGGCACAGATACGCAGTATTTT. The whole variable domain, remainder taken from reference TRBV9 and TRBJ2-3, is DSGVTQTPKHLITATGQRVTLRCSPRSGDLSVYWYQQSLDQGLQFLIQYYNGEERAKGNILERFSAQQFPDLHSELNLSSLELGDSALYFCASSLGTGGTDTQYFGPGTRLTVL.

This rearrangement joins TRBV30 to TRBJ1-2; D is perhaps TRBD1 (5 bases). Germline CDR1 is GTSNPN and CDR2 is SVGIG (reference sequence). V gave up 5 bases and J gave up 1 base, with 11 bases separating them. CDR3 length: 13 residues. The CDR3 nucleotides read TGTGCCTGGGGGTCAGGGTTTAACTATGGCTACACCTTC. Encoded protein: CAWGSGFNYGYTF.

The chain uses TRBV2 and TRBJ2-2; D unclear. The CDR3 is made up of 13 amino acids. V lost 4 bases and J lost 4, with 7 bases in between. CDR1 and CDR2 from the germline V gene are SNHLY and FYNNEI. CDR3: CASSAVATGELFF. As DNA, the CDR3 is TGTGCCAGCAGTGCGGTTGCCACCGGGGAGCTGTTTTTT.

J is TRBJ1-2 and V is TRBV6-5; D possibly corresponds to TRBD1 (5 bases). V lost 8 bases and J 4 bases, leaving 17 bases between the germline ends. CDR1 and CDR2 from the germline V gene are MNHEY and SVGAGI. CDR3 length: 14 amino acids. CDR3 in amino acids: CASRTGGGGYGYTF. The CDR3, as DNA: TGTGCCAGCCGAACTGGGGGGGGAGGCTATGGCTACACCTTC.

The chain combines TRBV29-1 with TRBJ2-7; TRBD2 might be the D (6 bases). The V gene's germline CDR1 is SQVTM and CDR2 ANQGSEA. V lost 5 bases, J lost 3 bases, and 17 bases lay in between. The CDR3 consists of 14 residues. In DNA, the CDR3 is TGCAGCGTTACGTCGGGACTGGTGGGCTACGAGCAGTACTTC. It codes for CSVTSGLVGYEQYF.

The chain links TRBV2 to TRBJ2-3; no reliable D call. The CDR3 is made up of 12 amino acids. Germline V gene sequence: CDR1 SNHLY, CDR2 FYNNEI. Trimming took off 1 base at V and 7 bases at J, with 6 bases between the two ends. CDR3 in DNA: TGTGCCAGCAGTGAAGTCAGTAATACGCAGTATTTT. Translated: CASSEVSNTQYF.

The rearrangement links TRBV5-4 to TRBJ1-3; D is ambiguous. V was cut by 4 bases and J by 2 bases, with 16 bases left in between. Germline-derived CDR1 and CDR2 are SGHNT and YYREEE (reference sequence). This CDR3 is 16 amino acids long. The CDR3 DNA sequence: TGTGCCAGCAGCGCCGGACTCCTGTTGACTGGAAACACCATATATTTT. Its protein is CASSAGLLLTGNTIYF.

The chain joins TRBV5-8 to TRBJ1-5; the match to TRBD1 covers 7 bases. The length of the CDR3 is 18 residues. With V trimmed by 0 bases and J by 5 bases, 14 bases remained unmatched. In germline, CDR1 is SGHTS, CDR2 YDEGEE. The CDR3 spells CASSLVLASRGGDQPQHF. For the CDR3, the DNA is TGTGCCAGCAGCTTGGTGTTGGCCTCGAGAGGGGGCGATCAGCCCCAGCATTTT.

The genes are TRBV6-1 and TRBJ1-4; TRBD1 aligns across 8 bases. This CDR3 region has 16 residues. From germline, CDR1 is MNHNS and CDR2 SASEGT. Trimming removed 3 bases from V and 1 base from J; junction bases left unmatched: 4. In DNA form, the CDR3 reads TGTGCCAGCAGTGACCTTGGACAGGGAACTAATGAAAAACTGTTTTTT. It specifies CASSDLGQGTNEKLFF.

The CDR3 DNA is TGTGCCTGGAGTGTGGGCACCAGATCCTATGGCTACACCTTC. Its protein product is CAWSVGTRSYGYTF. The V call is TRBV30, the J call TRBJ1-2, with D unclear. Germline V CDR1 and CDR2: GTSNPN, SVGIG (reference sequence). Between the trimmed V and J ends, which lost 0 bases and 4 bases, there was a span of 12 bases. This CDR3 region has 14 residues.

CDR3 region: CASRATWETQYF. DNA for the CDR3: TGTGCCAGCAGAGCCACTTGGGAGACCCAGTACTTC. This chain joins TRBV2 and TRBJ2-5; D is unresolved. V dropped 6 bases and J dropped 5 bases, with 10 bases sitting between them. Germline assignment: CDR1 SNHLY and CDR2 FYNNEI. The length of the CDR3 is 12 residues.

This clone was counted once. The chain carries TRBV7-9 and TRBJ2-3; no definite D call. Deletions cut 2 bases from V and 0 bases from J, with 12 bases between. The CDR3 totals 16 residues. The V gene's germline CDR1 is SEHNR and CDR2 FQNEAQ (reference sequence). For the CDR3, the DNA is TGTGCCAGCAGCTTAAGGCCGGGTTTGAGCACAGATACGCAGTATTTT. It yields the protein CASSLRPGLSTDTQYF.

The chain uses TRBV2 and TRBJ2-1, with 7 bases matching TRBD1. The ends lost 5 bases at V and 1 base at J; junction bases unmatched: 5. The V gene's germline CDR1 is SNHLY and CDR2 FYNNEI. The CDR3 loop spans 15 amino acids. The CDR3 sequence is CASSIAQGSYNEQFF. The CDR3 bases are TGTGCCAGCAGTATAGCACAGGGGTCCTACAATGAGCAGTTCTTC.

The chain uses TRBV28 and TRBJ1-1; D remains ambiguous. In germline, CDR1 is MDHEN, CDR2 SYDVKM. The CDR3 loop spans 13 amino acids. V was cut by 3 bases and J by 0 bases, with 5 bases left in between. The CDR3 sequence is CASSLPVNTEAFF. The CDR3 DNA reads TGTGCCAGCAGTTTGCCAGTGAACACTGAAGCTTTCTTT.

This sequence joins TRBV5-1 and TRBJ1-2; 9 bases line up with TRBD1. Trimming removed 4 bases from V and 8 bases from J; junction bases left unmatched: 6. The CDR3 loop spans 13 amino acids. Looked up from germline, CDR1 is SGHRS and CDR2 is YFSETQ. CDR3 sequence: CASSPGQGYGYTF. CDR3 nucleotide sequence: TGCGCCAGCAGCCCGGGACAGGGCTACGGCTACACCTTC.

J is TRBJ1-6 and V is TRBV6-5, with D perhaps TRBD1 (6 bases). This CDR3 spans 14 amino acids. In germline, CDR1 is MNHEY, CDR2 SVGAGI. V was clipped by 2 bases and J by 7 bases, with 9 bases between them. The CDR3 DNA reads TGTGCCAGCAGTTACCTCCAGGGGAATTCACCCCTCCACTTT. As protein: CASSYLQGNSPLHF.

This chain uses TRBV3-1 (or the pseudogene TRBV3-2) with TRBJ1-6; 8 positions match TRBD1. The V and J ends lost 5 bases and 5 bases, in that order; junction bases with no gene match: 5. This CDR3 is 15 amino acids long. Germline V CDR1 and CDR2: LGHDT, YNNKEL (reference sequence). The CDR3 here is CASSKWDRNNSPLHF. CDR3 sequence (DNA): TGTGCCAGCAGCAAATGGGACAGGAATAATTCACCCCTCCACTTT.

This chain links TRBV20-1 with TRBJ2-7; weak D call: TRBD1 (5 bases). Trimming shortened V by 2 bases and J by 5 bases, and 7 bases separated the two germline ends. The CDR3 length is 11 residues. CDR1 DFQATT and CDR2 SNEGSKA come from the germline V gene (reference sequence). The CDR3 loop reads CSARQGHEQYF. The CDR3 DNA is TGCAGTGCTAGACAGGGCCACGAGCAGTACTTC.

The genes are TRBV2 and TRBJ1-2; D gene uncertain. Germline-derived CDR1 and CDR2 are SNHLY and FYNNEI. The ends were cut back, 2 bases at V and 2 bases at J, with 12 bases in the middle. The CDR3 is 15 residues long. CDR3 protein: CASSEWAYSNYGYTF. In DNA, the CDR3 is TGTGCCAGCAGTGAATGGGCCTACAGCAACTATGGCTACACCTTC.

V and J are TRBV7-8 and TRBJ1-1, with TRBD1 matching over 7 bases. The CDR3 consists of 13 residues. The V gene's germline CDR1 is SGHVS and CDR2 FQNEAQ. V lost 5 bases, J lost 6 bases, and 6 bases stayed unmatched. CDR3 DNA: TGTGCCAGCAGCCCGACCCAGGGGGCTGAAGCTTTCTTT. This encodes CASSPTQGAEAFF. Full variable domain (missing parts from reference TRBV7-8 and TRBJ1-1): GAGVSQSPRYKVAKRGQDVALRCDPISGHVSLFWYQQALGQGPEFLTYFQNEAQLDKSGLPSDRFFAERPEGSVSTLKIQRTQQEDSAVYLCASSPTQGAEAFFGQGTRLTVV.

V is TRBV19 and J is TRBJ1-5; 7 bases map to TRBD1. V trimming: 6 bases; J trimming: 4 bases; junction bases outside the gene matches: 3. CDR1 LNHDA and CDR2 SQIVND come from the germline V gene (reference sequence). The CDR3 spans 13 residues. CDR3: CASRGTANQPQHF. In DNA form, the CDR3 reads TGTGCCAGTAGGGGGACAGCGAATCAGCCCCAGCATTTT. The full variable domain, rest sourced from reference TRBV19 and TRBJ1-5, is DGGITQSPKYLFRKEGQNVTLSCEQNLNHDAMYWYRQDPGQGLRLIYYSQIVNDFQKGDIAEGYSVSREKKESFPLTVTSAQKNPTAFYLCASRGTANQPQHFGDGTRLSIL.